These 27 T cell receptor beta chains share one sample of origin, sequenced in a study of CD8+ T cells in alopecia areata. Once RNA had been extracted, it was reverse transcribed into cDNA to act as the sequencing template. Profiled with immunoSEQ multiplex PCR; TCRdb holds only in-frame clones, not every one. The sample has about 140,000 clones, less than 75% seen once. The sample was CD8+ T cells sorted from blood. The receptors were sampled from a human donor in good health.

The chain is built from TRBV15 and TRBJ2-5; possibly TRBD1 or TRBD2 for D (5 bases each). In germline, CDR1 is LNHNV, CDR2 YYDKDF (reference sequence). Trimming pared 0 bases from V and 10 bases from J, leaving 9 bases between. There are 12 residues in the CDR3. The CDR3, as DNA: TGTGCCACCAGCAGAGATTGGGACCACCAGTACTTC. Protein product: CATSRDWDHQYF.

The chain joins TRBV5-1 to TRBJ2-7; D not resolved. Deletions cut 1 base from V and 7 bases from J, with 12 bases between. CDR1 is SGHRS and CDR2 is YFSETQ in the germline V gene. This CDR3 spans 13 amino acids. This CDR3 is CASSLSPSFEQYF. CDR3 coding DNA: TGCGCCAGCAGCTTGTCCCCCAGTTTTGAGCAGTACTTC.

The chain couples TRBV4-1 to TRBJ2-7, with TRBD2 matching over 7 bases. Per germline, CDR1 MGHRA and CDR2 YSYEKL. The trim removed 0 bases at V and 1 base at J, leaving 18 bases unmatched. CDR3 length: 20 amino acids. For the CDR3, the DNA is TGCGCCAGCAGCCAAGATACATCTAGCGGAGTTTTGGTGGGGTCCTACGAGCAGTACTTC. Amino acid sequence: CASSQDTSSGVLVGSYEQYF.

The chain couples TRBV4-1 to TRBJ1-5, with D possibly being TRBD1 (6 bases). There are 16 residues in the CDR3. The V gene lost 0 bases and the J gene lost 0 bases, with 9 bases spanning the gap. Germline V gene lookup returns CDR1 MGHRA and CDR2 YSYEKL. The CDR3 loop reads CASSQDRGYSNQPQHF. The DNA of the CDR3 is TGCGCCAGCAGCCAAGATAGGGGGTATAGCAATCAGCCCCAGCATTTT.

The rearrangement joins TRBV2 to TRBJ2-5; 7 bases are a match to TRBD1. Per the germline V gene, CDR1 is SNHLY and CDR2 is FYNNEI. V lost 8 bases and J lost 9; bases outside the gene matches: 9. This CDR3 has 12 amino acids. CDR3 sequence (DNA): TGTGCCAGCGGGACAGCAAGAGTGGCCCAGTACTTC. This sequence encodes CASGTARVAQYF.

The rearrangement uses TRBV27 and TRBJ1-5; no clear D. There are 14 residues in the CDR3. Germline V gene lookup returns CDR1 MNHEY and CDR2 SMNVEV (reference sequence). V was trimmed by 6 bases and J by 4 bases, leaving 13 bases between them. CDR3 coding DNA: TGTGCCAGCAGCCTACAGCAAACTAATCAGCCCCAGCATTTT. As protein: CASSLQQTNQPQHF.

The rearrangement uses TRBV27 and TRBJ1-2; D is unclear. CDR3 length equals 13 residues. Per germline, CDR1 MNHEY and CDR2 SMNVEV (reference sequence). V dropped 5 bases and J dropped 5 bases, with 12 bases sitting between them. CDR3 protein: CASSPHELYGYTF. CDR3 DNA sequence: TGTGCCAGCAGTCCACACGAGCTATATGGCTACACCTTC.

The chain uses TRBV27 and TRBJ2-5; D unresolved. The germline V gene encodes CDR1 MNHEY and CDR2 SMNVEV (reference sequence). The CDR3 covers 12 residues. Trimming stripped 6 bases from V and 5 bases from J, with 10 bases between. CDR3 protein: CASSMGGETQYF. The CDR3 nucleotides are TGTGCCAGCAGCATGGGTGGGGAGACCCAGTACTTC.

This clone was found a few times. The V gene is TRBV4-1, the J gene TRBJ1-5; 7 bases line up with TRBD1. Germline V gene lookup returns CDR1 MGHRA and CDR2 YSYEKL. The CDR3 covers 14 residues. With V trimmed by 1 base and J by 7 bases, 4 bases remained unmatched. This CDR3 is CASSQAARGQPQHF. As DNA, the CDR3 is TGCGCCAGCAGCCAAGCAGCCAGGGGGCAGCCCCAGCATTTT.

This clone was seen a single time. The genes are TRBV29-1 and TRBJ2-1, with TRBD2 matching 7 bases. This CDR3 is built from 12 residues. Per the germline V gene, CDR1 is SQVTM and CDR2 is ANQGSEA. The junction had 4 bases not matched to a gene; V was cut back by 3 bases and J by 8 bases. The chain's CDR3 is CSVDGGGDEQFF. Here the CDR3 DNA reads TGCAGCGTTGATGGGGGAGGGGATGAGCAGTTCTTC.

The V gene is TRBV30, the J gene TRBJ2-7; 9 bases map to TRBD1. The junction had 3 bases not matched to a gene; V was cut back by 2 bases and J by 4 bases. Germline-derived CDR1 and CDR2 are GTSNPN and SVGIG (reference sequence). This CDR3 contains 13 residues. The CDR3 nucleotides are TGTGCCTGGAGTCTGGACAGGGGTTACGAGCAGTACTTC. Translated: CAWSLDRGYEQYF.

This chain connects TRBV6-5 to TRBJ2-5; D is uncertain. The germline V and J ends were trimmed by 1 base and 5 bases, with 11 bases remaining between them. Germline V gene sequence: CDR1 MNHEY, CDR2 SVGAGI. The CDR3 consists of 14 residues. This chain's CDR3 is CASSYFGGRETQYF. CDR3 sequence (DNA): TGTGCCAGCAGTTACTTCGGCGGCCGGGAGACCCAGTACTTC.

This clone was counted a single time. CDR3 bases: TGTGCCAGCAGCACACCGAGAACAGGGGTCCACGAGCAGTACTTC. Translation gives CASSTPRTGVHEQYF. The chain recombines TRBV2 with TRBJ2-7, with TRBD1 matching 7 bases. There are 15 residues in the CDR3. CDR1 and CDR2 (germline): SNHLY, FYNNEI. With 6 bases clipped from V and 5 bases from J, the junction kept 13 bases outside the gene matches.

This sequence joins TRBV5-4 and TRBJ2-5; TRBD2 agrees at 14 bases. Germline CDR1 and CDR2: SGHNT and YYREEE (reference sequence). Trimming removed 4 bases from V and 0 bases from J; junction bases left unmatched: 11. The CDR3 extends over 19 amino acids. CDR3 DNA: TGTGCCAGCAGCGCGCGACTAGCGGGAGGGCCGTGGTACCAAGAGACCCAGTACTTC. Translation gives CASSARLAGGPWYQETQYF.

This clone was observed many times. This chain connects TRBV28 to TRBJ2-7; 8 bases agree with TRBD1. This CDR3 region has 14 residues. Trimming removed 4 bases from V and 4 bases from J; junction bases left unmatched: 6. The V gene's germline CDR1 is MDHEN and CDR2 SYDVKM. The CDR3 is CASSSRTGQYEQYF. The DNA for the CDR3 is TGTGCCAGCAGTTCTCGGACAGGGCAGTACGAGCAGTACTTC.

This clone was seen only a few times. This CDR3 is CASTKRSLYYEQYF. Written as DNA, the CDR3 is TGCGCCAGCACCAAGCGGAGCCTTTACTACGAGCAGTACTTC. V gene TRBV23-1 combines with J gene TRBJ2-7; the D gene is possibly TRBD2 (5 bases). TRBV23-1 counts as an open reading frame of uncertain function. The CDR3 consists of 14 residues. Trimming left V 7 bases short and J 3 bases short, with 16 bases between.

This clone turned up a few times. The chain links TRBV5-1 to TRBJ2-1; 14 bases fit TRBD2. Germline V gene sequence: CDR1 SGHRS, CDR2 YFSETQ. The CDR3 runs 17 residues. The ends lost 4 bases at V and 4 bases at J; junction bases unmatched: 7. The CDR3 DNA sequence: TGCGCCAGCAGCACGGGACTAGCGGGAGCTAATTACAATGAGCAGTTCTTC. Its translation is CASSTGLAGANYNEQFF.

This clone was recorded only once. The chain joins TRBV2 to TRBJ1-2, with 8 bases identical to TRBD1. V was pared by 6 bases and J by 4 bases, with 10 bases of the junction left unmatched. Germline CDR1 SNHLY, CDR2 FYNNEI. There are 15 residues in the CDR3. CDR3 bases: TGTGCCAGCAGACGGACAGGGAGGTTTGGCTATGGCTACACCTTC. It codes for CASRRTGRFGYGYTF.

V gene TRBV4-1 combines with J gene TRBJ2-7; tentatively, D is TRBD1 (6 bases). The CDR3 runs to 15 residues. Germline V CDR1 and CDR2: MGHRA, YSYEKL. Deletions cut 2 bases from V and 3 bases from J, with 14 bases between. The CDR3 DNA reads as TGCGCCAGCAGCCAAACAGGGAGTAATGGCTACGAGCAGTACTTC. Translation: CASSQTGSNGYEQYF.

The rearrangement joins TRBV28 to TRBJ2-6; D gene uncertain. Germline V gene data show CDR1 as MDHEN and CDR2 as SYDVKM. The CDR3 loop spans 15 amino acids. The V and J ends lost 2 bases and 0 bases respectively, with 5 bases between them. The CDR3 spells CASSLGISGANVLTF. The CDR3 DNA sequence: TGTGCCAGCAGTTTAGGCATCTCTGGGGCCAACGTCCTGACTTTC.

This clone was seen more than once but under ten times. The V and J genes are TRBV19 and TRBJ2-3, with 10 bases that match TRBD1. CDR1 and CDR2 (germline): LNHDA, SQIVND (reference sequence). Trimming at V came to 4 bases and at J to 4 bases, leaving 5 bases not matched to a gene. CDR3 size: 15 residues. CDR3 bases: TGTGCCAGTAGTAAGGGACAGGGGATAGCAGATACGCAGTATTTT. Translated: CASSKGQGIADTQYF.

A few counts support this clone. The CDR3 DNA reads as TGCAGCGTTGAGGTTAAATGGACAGGGGTAGGAGAGACCCAGTACTTC. It translates to CSVEVKWTGVGETQYF. The V gene is TRBV29-1, the J gene TRBJ2-5; TRBD1 matches 9 bases. Germline V gene data show CDR1 as SQVTM and CDR2 as ANQGSEA. V was pared by 3 bases and J by 4 bases, with 12 bases of the junction left unmatched. The CDR3 sequence is 16 residues long.

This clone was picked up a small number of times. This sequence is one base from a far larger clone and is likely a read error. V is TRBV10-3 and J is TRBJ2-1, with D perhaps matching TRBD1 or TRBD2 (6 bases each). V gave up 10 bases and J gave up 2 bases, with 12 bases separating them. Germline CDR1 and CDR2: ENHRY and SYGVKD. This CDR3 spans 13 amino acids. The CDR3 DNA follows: TGTGCCAGCACGGGGGCCGCCTACAATGAGCAGTTCTTC. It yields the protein CASTGAAYNEQFF.

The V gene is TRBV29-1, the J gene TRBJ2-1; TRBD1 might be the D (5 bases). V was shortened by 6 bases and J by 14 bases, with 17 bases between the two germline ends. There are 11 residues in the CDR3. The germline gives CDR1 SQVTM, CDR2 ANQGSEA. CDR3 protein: CSVPVGVREFF. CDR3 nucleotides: TGCAGCGTCCCCGTAGGGGTTCGGGAGTTCTTC.

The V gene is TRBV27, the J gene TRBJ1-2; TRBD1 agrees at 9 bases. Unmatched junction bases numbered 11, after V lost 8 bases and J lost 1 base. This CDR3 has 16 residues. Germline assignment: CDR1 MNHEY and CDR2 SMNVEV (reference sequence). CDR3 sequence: CASAGVWTGDNYGYTF. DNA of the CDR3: TGTGCCAGCGCCGGGGTTTGGACAGGGGATAACTATGGCTACACCTTC.

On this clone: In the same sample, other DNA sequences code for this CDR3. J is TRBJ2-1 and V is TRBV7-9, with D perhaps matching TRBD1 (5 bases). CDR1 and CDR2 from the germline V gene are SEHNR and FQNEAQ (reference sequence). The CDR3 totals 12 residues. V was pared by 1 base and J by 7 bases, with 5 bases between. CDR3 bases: TGTGCCAGCAGCTTAGAGGGGAATGAGCAGTTCTTC. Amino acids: CASSLEGNEQFF.

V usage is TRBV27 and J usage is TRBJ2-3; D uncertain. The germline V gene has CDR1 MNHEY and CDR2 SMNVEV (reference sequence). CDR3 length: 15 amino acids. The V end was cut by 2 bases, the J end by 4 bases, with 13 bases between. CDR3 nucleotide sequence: TGTGCCAGCAGTTTAGCAGTGAGCAAAGCAGATACGCAGTATTTT. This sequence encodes CASSLAVSKADTQYF.